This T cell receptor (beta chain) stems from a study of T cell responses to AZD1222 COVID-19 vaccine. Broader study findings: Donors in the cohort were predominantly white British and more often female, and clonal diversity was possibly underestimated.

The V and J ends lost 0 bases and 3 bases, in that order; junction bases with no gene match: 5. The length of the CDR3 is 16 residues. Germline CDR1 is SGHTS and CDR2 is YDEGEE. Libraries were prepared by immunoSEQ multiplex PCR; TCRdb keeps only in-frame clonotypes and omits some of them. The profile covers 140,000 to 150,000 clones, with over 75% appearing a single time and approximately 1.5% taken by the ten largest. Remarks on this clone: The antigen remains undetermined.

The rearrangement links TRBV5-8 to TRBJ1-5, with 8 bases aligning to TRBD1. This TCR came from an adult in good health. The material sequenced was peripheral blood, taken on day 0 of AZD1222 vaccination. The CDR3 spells CASSLGQGSDNQPQHF. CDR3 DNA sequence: TGTGCCAGCAGCTTGGGACAGGGGTCTGACAATCAGCCCCAGCATTTT.